This T cell receptor (beta chain) came from a study of long-term antiretroviral therapy in people with HIV (dated by TCRdb to the early 2020s). Concerning the study at large: The earliest samples were collected roughly a decade before the 2015 WHO recommendation for immediate ART, at a time when ART was usually postponed until CD4 counts fell. Among the 30 to 35 participants with HIV, about a dozen were female. This retrospective serial study examined whether starting ART and sustained HIV suppression were associated with changes in the composition and diversity of the TRB repertoire in peripheral blood. A total of 192 cryopreserved PBMC samples were contributed to the cohort by 30 adults with confirmed HIV infection, with samples collected serially over a mean of roughly six years (range 1-12). No cross-contamination during QIAcube processing was seen in test extractions of a monoclonal T-cell line run alongside around 34 polyclonal samples. What the research found in general, with its limitations: The repertoire was dominated across all time points by expanded TRB clones identified before ART initiation, although this dominance was seen to fluctuate and to decrease in many PLHIV after ART. No data were available on ART adherence, viral resistance or therapy changes, limiting inferences about post-ART repertoire changes. Starting ART was linked to a significant rise in TRB diversity, yet even with long-term ART the diversity remained significantly lower than in transplant donor controls. HIV repertoires had narrower CDR3 length ranges than controls, and the network structure suggested an antigen-experienced repertoire that shifted only slightly toward naive after ART. The samples span the years 2004 to 2017, and the ART regimens used at that time may not be as effective as current regimens. Owing to limited PBMC availability, only the TCR beta chain was sequenced, without alpha chain pairing. Because pre-ART samples had limited cell numbers, unsorted PBMC were profiled rather than sorted CD4+ and CD8+ T cells.

The immunoSEQ hsTCRB v3.0 assay was used at survey level resolution to sequence the TRB variable region. The targeted TRB sequencing depth was about 40,000-55,000 T-cell genomes per sample. Pooled TRB libraries were sequenced on an Illumina MiSeq with a v3 150-cycle kit. Per the authors' processing: Repertoire analysis was run in R within a reproducible Nextflow workflow that covered QC, data transformation and analysis. Custom analyses were implemented in LymphoSeq2, an R package for AIRR-Seq data exploration. Four samples yielding fewer than 5000 total TRB sequences were excluded, leaving 150 to 200 analyzed HIV repertoires. Of the 188 retained HIV repertoires, about 59 were collected before and around 130 after ART initiation. Each repertoire was downsampled to 5000 TRB nucleotide sequences, and summary statistics were averaged across 100 downsampling iterations. Only TRB sequences with CDR3 regions of at least seven amino acids were retained for analysis. A Shannon entropy-derived clonality score and the Gini coefficient were used to measure diversity. In the repertoire networks, any two of the top 5000 CDR3 amino acid sequences were connected whenever the two sequences differed by an edit distance of one. GLIPH2 predicted antigen specificity groups and MHC restriction for TRB CDR3 amino acid sequences. CDR3 amino acid sequences were matched against VDJdb and McPAS-TCR to flag known CMV, EBV, HIV or tissue antigen associations. Pre-ART, post-ART and control groups were compared with Wilcoxon signed-rank tests and Holm-Bonferroni correction. TCRdb limited this immuneACCESS table to in-frame rearrangements with V and J called. A share of clones is missing; checked studies link under half to unresolved V genes, and the rest is unexplained. V and J calls and clone size are those listed in that table; D and trimming were worked out from the DNA. The sample data list roughly 15,000 clones, and 94% of these were observed just once. Under 5.5% of the sample is taken by the ten largest.

Participants were included only if at least one PBMC sample before ART initiation and at least two post-ART samples were available. Treatment was received in the United States of America by all participants with HIV. Cryopreserved samples of about 1-10 million PBMC were thawed and washed before DNA extraction. At the time of the earliest PBMC sample, participants with HIV were aged between roughly 20 and 60 years. PBMC samples were contributed by each participant from 1-4 timepoints before ART initiation and 2-8 timepoints after ART initiation, with a median of 7 samples. Serial HIV viral load, CD4+ T-cell count, ART history and demographic data were obtained for every participant. Using a Qiagen kit on a QIAcube, genomic DNA was extracted from unsorted PBMC, with samples processed in batches of 12. A remark on this clone: The specificity of this receptor is unknown. No qualities accompany the bases; no much larger clone lies one base away.

V was cut back by 3 bases and J by 5 bases, leaving a gap of 9 bases between them. The CDR3 spans 13 residues, from the cysteine through the phenylalanine. CDR3 DNA is the only sequence kept; it has 39 bases, read in frame from the first base. The germline V gene provides CDR1 MDHEN and CDR2 SYDVKM. This clonotype was obtained from a woman in her forties or fifties with HIV. The material sequenced was unsorted PBMCs, taken nearly 6.5 years after starting antiretroviral therapy. The V gene is TRBV28 and the J gene is TRBJ2-3; confidence is insufficient to name the D gene. The DNA reads TGTGCCAGCAGTTTGGATCCGGGAGATACGCAGTATTTT. This codes for CASSLDPGDTQYF.